One and the same sample provided the 14 T cell receptor beta chains below, sequenced in a study of cytomegalovirus exposure and HLA in healthy donors. A multiplex PCR was run with 60 Vbeta primers and 13 Jbeta primers. Generated by immunoSEQ multiplex PCR, the TCRdb table keeps only in-frame clones and is missing some. The sample lists around 140,000 clones, roughly four fifths occurring once. The sequenced sample consisted of PBMCs. The receptors derive from a woman aged 60-75 years in good health and CMV-seronegative.

This chain joins TRBV28 and TRBJ2-4, with 9 bases matching TRBD1. V lost 3 bases, J lost 1 base, and 7 bases stayed unmatched. CDR1 is MDHEN, CDR2 SYDVKM, per germline. CDR3 length: 17 amino acids. The CDR3 region has the DNA TGTGCCAGCAGTTTTCCTCCGGGACAGGGTGCCAAAAACATTCAGTACTTC. Protein sequence: CASSFPPGQGAKNIQYF.

This chain links TRBV7-9 with TRBJ1-6; D may be TRBD1 (5 bases). Germline values: CDR1 SEHNR, CDR2 FQNEAQ (reference sequence). The CDR3 has 16 amino acids. The V end lost 1 base, the J end lost 2 bases, and 9 bases lay between the germline ends. CDR3 DNA sequence: TGTGCCAGCAGCTTAGGCGGGGGACCCTATAATTCACCCCTCCACTTT. This encodes CASSLGGGPYNSPLHF.

This clone turned up a few times. The chain links TRBV9 to TRBJ2-1; TRBD1 agrees at 7 bases. J gave up 2 bases and V 4 bases, and 6 bases lay outside the gene matches. This CDR3 region has 15 residues. In germline, CDR1 is SGDLS, CDR2 YYNGEE. CDR3 DNA sequence: TGTGCCAGCAGCTCGGACAGGATAGCCTACAATGAGCAGTTCTTC. Translated: CASSSDRIAYNEQFF. The full variable domain, completed using reference TRBV9 and TRBJ2-1, is DSGVTQTPKHLITATGQRVTLRCSPRSGDLSVYWYQQSLDQGLQFLIQYYNGEERAKGNILERFSAQQFPDLHSELNLSSLELGDSALYFCASSSDRIAYNEQFFGPGTRLTVL.

The V call is TRBV28, the J call TRBJ2-5, with D perhaps matching TRBD1 (5 bases). This CDR3 spans 12 amino acids. Germline values: CDR1 MDHEN, CDR2 SYDVKM. With 10 bases removed from V and 3 bases from J, the gap between germline ends came to 12 bases. The CDR3 DNA follows: TGTGCCACGTCGACAGTTAAAGAGACCCAGTACTTC. As protein: CATSTVKETQYF.

This clone turned up a few times. The chain combines TRBV9 with TRBJ2-6; D unclear. Trimming removed 5 bases at V and 0 bases at J, with 6 bases between. CDR1 is SGDLS, CDR2 YYNGEE, per germline. This CDR3 region has 14 residues. CDR3 protein: CASRRSSGANVLTF. CDR3 sequence (DNA): TGTGCCAGCAGGAGGAGCTCTGGGGCCAACGTCCTGACTTTC.

This chain connects TRBV7-3 to TRBJ2-3; 11 positions match TRBD1. V gave up 10 bases and J gave up 8 bases; unmatched junction bases: 11. This CDR3 comprises 14 residues. Per germline, CDR1 SGHTA and CDR2 FQGTGA. Here the CDR3 reads CATKQDRGPSTQYF. The CDR3 nucleotides read TGTGCCACCAAACAGGACAGGGGGCCTAGTACGCAGTATTTT. The complete variable domain, with remaining parts taken from reference TRBV7-3 and TRBJ2-3, reads GAGVSQTPSNKVTEKGKYVELRCDPISGHTALYWYRQSLGQGPEFLIYFQGTGAADDSGLPNDRFFAVRPEGSVSTLKIQRTERGDSAVYLCATKQDRGPSTQYFGPGTRLTVL.

As to this clone: The junction does not match germline at one end; this may be a read error. V usage is TRBV7-7 and J usage is TRBJ2-5; D perhaps matches TRBD2 (6 bases). Looked up from germline, CDR1 is SSHAT and CDR2 is FNYEAQ (reference sequence). This CDR3 contains 16 residues. The CDR3 sequence is CASSSLPGLGKETQYF. CDR3 sequence (DNA): TGTGCTAGCAGCTCGCTCCCGGGACTGGGGAAAGAGACCCAGTACTTC.

This sequence joins TRBV5-1 and TRBJ2-2; 10 bases are shared with TRBD2. This CDR3 is built from 19 residues. Trimming removed 2 bases from V and 0 bases from J; junction bases left unmatched: 10. The germline V gene encodes CDR1 SGHRS and CDR2 YFSETQ. CDR3 protein: CASSLETRAGGSNTGELFF. In nucleotides, the CDR3 is TGCGCCAGCAGCTTAGAGACTCGAGCGGGAGGGTCGAACACCGGGGAGCTGTTTTTT.

The chain has TRBV5-5 and TRBJ1-2; the D is unclear. This CDR3 comprises 15 residues. V was trimmed by 2 bases and J by 4 bases, leaving 15 bases between them. Germline V gene lookup returns CDR1 SGHKS and CDR2 YYEKEE (reference sequence). CDR3 sequence: CASSFFDYAPYGYTF. In DNA, the CDR3 is TGTGCCAGCAGCTTTTTCGACTACGCCCCCTATGGCTACACCTTC.

This clone was counted once. The chain couples TRBV5-4 to TRBJ2-7, with 7 bases aligning to TRBD2. This CDR3 comprises 15 residues. Trimming took 2 bases from V and 2 from J; bases not matched to a gene: 7. CDR1 and CDR2 (germline): SGHNT, YYREEE (reference sequence). The CDR3 coding sequence is TGTGCCAGCAGCTTCCCGGGGGGACTGGCCTACGAGCAGTACTTC. Translating it yields CASSFPGGLAYEQYF. Based on the CDR3 plus reference TRBV5-4 and TRBJ2-7, the full variable domain is ETGVTQSPTHLIKTRGQQVTLRCSSQSGHNTVSWYQQALGQGPQFIFQYYREEENGRGNFPPRFSGLQFPNYSSELNVNALELDDSALYLCASSFPGGLAYEQYFGPGTRLTVT.

The chain has TRBV6-1 and TRBJ2-5; 12 bases map to TRBD2. Germline V lookup: CDR1 MNHNS, CDR2 SASEGT. The V segment lost 6 bases and the J segment 11 bases; nucleotides outside the gene matches: 13. The length of the CDR3 is 15 residues. The CDR3 spells CASRILAGGKGEQYF. As DNA, the CDR3 is TGTGCCAGCAGAATACTAGCGGGAGGCAAGGGTGAGCAGTACTTC.

Of note for this clone: Given the absence of the conserved phenylalanine or tryptophan at the CDR3 end, a read error is likely. This chain connects TRBV6-5 to TRBJ1-2; no firm D call. Germline CDR1 MNHEY, CDR2 SVGAGI. V lost 2 bases, J lost 2 bases, and 15 bases lay in between. The CDR3 runs to 16 residues. The CDR3 DNA follows: TGTGCCAGCAGTTACGATTATCGGGCGGGGAACTATGGCTACACCCTC. This translates into CASSYDYRAGNYGYTL.

V and J are TRBV7-9 and TRBJ2-7; TRBD1 matches at 7 bases. Germline V gives CDR1 SEHNR, CDR2 FQNEAQ (reference sequence). CDR3 size: 12 residues. Unmatched junction bases numbered 3, after V lost 3 bases and J lost 7 bases. The CDR3 region is CASSLPRGEQYF. The CDR3 coding sequence is TGTGCCAGCAGCTTGCCCAGGGGGGAGCAGTACTTC.

CDR3 DNA: TGTGCCAGCAGCCTGCTACCGGGACAGCTCTCTGGGGCCAACGTCCTGACTTTC. This gives the protein CASSLLPGQLSGANVLTF. The chain recombines TRBV28 with TRBJ2-6; 7 bases match TRBD1. Trimming removed 6 bases from V and 0 bases from J; junction bases left unmatched: 11. CDR1 is MDHEN, CDR2 SYDVKM, per germline. This CDR3 contains 18 residues.